The next 13 T cell receptor beta chains were all read from a single sample in a study of T cells of healthy individuals. TCRdb re-called the 5' RACE reads with MiXCR, one entry per CDR3 protein. The data show around 100,000 distinct CDR3 sequences, approximately 18% seen once. These receptors originate from a human donor in good health.

This clonotype was counted only a few times. V is TRBV29-1 and J is TRBJ2-3; D is uncertain. CDR1 SQVTM and CDR2 ANQGSEA come from the germline V gene. This CDR3 has 12 amino acids. V gave up 3 bases and J gave up 2 bases, with 6 bases separating them. The CDR3 here is CSVDGDTDTQYF. In nucleotides, the CDR3 is TGCAGCGTTGATGGTGACACAGATACGCAGTATTTT.

There are a few counts of this clonotype. The rearrangement links TRBV19 to TRBJ2-3; D remains ambiguous. This CDR3 has 15 amino acids. The ends were cut back, 5 bases at V and 2 bases at J, with 14 bases in the middle. The germline V gene has CDR1 LNHDA and CDR2 SQIVND (reference sequence). The chain's CDR3 is CASSFSDRDTDTQYF. CDR3 nucleotide sequence: TGTGCCAGTAGTTTCTCGGACCGCGACACAGATACGCAGTATTTT. Together with reference TRBV19 and TRBJ2-3, the CDR3 gives the full variable domain: DGGITQSPKYLFRKEGQNVTLSCEQNLNHDAMYWYRQDPGQGLRLIYYSQIVNDFQKGDIAEGYSVSREKKESFPLTVTSAQKNPTAFYLCASSFSDRDTDTQYFGPGTRLTVL.

This clonotype was counted many times. The V call is TRBV10-3, the J call TRBJ2-5; D assignment may be TRBD1 or TRBD2 (5 bases each). There are 12 residues in the CDR3. CDR1 is ENHRY, CDR2 SYGVKD, per germline. V lost 4 bases and J lost 3, with 6 bases in between. CDR3 protein: CAISGGEETQYF. DNA of the CDR3: TGTGCCATCAGTGGAGGGGAAGAGACCCAGTACTTC.

This clonotype has a handful of counts. CDR3 loop: CASSPDSTEAFF. CDR3 sequence (DNA): TGCGCCAGCAGCCCTGACAGTACTGAAGCTTTCTTT. J is TRBJ1-1 and V is TRBV5-1; D is possibly TRBD1 (5 bases). Germline CDR1 and CDR2: SGHRS and YFSETQ. Trimming removed 4 bases at V and 5 bases at J, with 9 bases between. CDR3 size: 12 residues.

This clonotype was counted ten times or more. V gene TRBV27 combines with J gene TRBJ2-5; 7 bases agree with TRBD2. Germline lookup yields CDR1 MNHEY and CDR2 SMNVEV (reference sequence). CDR3 length: 15 amino acids. The ends lost 2 bases at V and 2 bases at J; junction bases unmatched: 5. CDR3 sequence: CASSLMRERQETQYF. The DNA for the CDR3 is TGTGCCAGCAGTTTAATGCGGGAGCGGCAAGAGACCCAGTACTTC.

There are a few counts of this clonotype. The CDR3 spells CASSMPSQPQHF. The CDR3 nucleotides are TGTGCCAGTAGTATGCCGAGTCAGCCCCAGCATTTT. The chain links TRBV19 to TRBJ1-5; D call uncertain. In germline, CDR1 is LNHDA, CDR2 SQIVND (reference sequence). Trimming shortened V by 3 bases and J by 6 bases, and 6 bases separated the two germline ends. The CDR3 covers 12 residues.

In this sample, this clonotype turned up a few times. The gene calls are TRBV4-3 and TRBJ2-7; D gene uncertain. Germline V lookup: CDR1 LGHNA, CDR2 YSLEER. This CDR3 contains 14 residues. Trimming took 0 bases from V and 1 from J, leaving 7 bases between them. CDR3 loop: CASSQDLVSYEQYF. The CDR3 coding sequence is TGCGCCAGCAGCCAAGATTTAGTTTCCTACGAGCAGTACTTC.

There are many counts of this clonotype. The rearrangement links TRBV5-5 to TRBJ2-1; 10 positions agree with TRBD2. Germline trimming cut 3 bases from V and 4 bases from J; bases unmatched to any gene: 16. The CDR3 is made up of 19 amino acids. Germline V gene lookup returns CDR1 SGHKS and CDR2 YYEKEE (reference sequence). The CDR3 here is CASSSGALPTSGTYNEQFF. In DNA, the CDR3 is TGTGCCAGCAGCTCGGGGGCCCTTCCAACTAGCGGGACTTACAATGAGCAGTTCTTC.

This clonotype occurred once. V usage is TRBV20-1 and J usage is TRBJ2-2; TRBD2 aligns across 9 bases. From germline, CDR1 is DFQATT and CDR2 SNEGSKA (reference sequence). The CDR3 is made up of 16 amino acids. Unmatched junction bases numbered 9, after V lost 3 bases and J lost 4 bases. As DNA, the CDR3 is TGCAGTGCTAGTAATCCGGCGGGGGGGATCACCGGGGAGCTGTTTTTT. The encoded protein is CSASNPAGGITGELFF.

The chain has TRBV5-1 and TRBJ1-3; D is unresolved. This CDR3 spans 15 amino acids. The germline V gene has CDR1 SGHRS and CDR2 YFSETQ. V lost 0 bases and J 0 bases, leaving 7 bases between the germline ends. The DNA of the CDR3 is TGCGCCAGCAGCTTGGAAGGTCACTCTGGAAACACCATATATTTT. As protein: CASSLEGHSGNTIYF.

This clonotype was found a few times. The chain recombines TRBV7-9 with TRBJ2-5; 11 bases are a match to TRBD2. Germline-derived CDR1 and CDR2 are SEHNR and FQNEAQ (reference sequence). This CDR3 has 17 residues. The V and J ends lost 7 bases and 2 bases, in that order; junction bases with no gene match: 12. The CDR3 nucleotides read TGTGCCAGCATCCTCGGGCTAGCGGGGGGTCTTCAAGAGACCCAGTACTTC. This gives the protein CASILGLAGGLQETQYF.

This chain connects TRBV20-1 to TRBJ2-1; 8 positions match TRBD2. Per germline, CDR1 DFQATT and CDR2 SNEGSKA (reference sequence). This CDR3 has 15 residues. Germline trimming cut 2 bases from V and 4 bases from J; bases unmatched to any gene: 7. CDR3 coding DNA: TGCAGTGCTAGAATTTGGCTAGCGGGTTACAATGAGCAGTTCTTC. Amino acid sequence: CSARIWLAGYNEQFF.

J is TRBJ2-2 and V is TRBV11-1; D might be TRBD2 (6 bases). The CDR3 extends over 14 amino acids. V gave up 8 bases and J gave up 2 bases, with 12 bases separating them. CDR1 and CDR2 (germline): SGHAT, FQDESV (reference sequence). DNA for the CDR3: TGTGCCAGCGGTTGGCGGGGAAACACCGGGGAGCTGTTTTTT. Protein: CASGWRGNTGELFF.